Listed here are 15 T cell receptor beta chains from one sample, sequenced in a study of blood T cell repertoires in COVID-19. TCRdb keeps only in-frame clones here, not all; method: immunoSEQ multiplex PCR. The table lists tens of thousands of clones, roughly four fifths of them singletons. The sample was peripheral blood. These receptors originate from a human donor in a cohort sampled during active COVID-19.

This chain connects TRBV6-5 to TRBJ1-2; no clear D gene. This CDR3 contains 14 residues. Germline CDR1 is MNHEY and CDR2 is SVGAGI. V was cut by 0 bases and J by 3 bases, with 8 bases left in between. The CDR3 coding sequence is TGTGCCAGCAGTTACTCCGACAAGCACTATGGCTACACCTTC. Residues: CASSYSDKHYGYTF.

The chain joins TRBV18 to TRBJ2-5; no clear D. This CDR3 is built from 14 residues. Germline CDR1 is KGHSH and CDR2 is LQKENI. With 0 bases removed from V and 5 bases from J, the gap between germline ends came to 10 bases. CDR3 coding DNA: TGTGCCAGCTCACCACCGGCTCAGGTCGAGACCCAGTACTTC. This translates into CASSPPAQVETQYF.

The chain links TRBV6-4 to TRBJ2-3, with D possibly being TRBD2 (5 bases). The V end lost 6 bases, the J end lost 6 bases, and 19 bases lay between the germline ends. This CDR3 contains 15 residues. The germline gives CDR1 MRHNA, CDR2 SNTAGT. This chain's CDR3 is CASSQTLEGRDTQYF. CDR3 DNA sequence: TGTGCCAGCAGCCAGACTTTAGAGGGTAGGGATACGCAGTATTTT.

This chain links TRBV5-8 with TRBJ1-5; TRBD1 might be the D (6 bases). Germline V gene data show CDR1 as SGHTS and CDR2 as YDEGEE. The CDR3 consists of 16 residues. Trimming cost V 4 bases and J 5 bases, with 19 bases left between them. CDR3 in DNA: TGTGCCAGCAGCCTGCTTACAGGGTTTGGAGATCAGCCCCAGCATTTT. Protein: CASSLLTGFGDQPQHF.

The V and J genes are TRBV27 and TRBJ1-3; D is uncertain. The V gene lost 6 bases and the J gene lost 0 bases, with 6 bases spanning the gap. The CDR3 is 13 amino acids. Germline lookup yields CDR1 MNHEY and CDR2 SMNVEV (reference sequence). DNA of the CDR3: TGTGCCAGCAGGGGCGTCTCTGGAAACACCATATATTTT. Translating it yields CASRGVSGNTIYF.

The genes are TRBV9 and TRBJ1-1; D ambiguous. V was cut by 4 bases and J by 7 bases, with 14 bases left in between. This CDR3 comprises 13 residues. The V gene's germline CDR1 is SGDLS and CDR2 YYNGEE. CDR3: CASSPDVGLEAFF. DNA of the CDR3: TGTGCCAGCAGCCCCGATGTGGGCCTTGAAGCTTTCTTT.

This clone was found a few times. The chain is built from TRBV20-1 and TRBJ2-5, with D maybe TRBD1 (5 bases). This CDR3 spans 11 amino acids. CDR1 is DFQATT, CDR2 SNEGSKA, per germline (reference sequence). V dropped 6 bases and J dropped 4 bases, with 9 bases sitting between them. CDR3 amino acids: CSAHQGETQYF. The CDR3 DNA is TGCAGTGCCCACCAGGGAGAGACCCAGTACTTC.

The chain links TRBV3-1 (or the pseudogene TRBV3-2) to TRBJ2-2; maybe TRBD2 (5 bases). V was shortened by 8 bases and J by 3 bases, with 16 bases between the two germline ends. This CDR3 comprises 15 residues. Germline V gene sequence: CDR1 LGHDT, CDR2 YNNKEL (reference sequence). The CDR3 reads CASSPTRVHTGELFF. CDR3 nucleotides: TGTGCCAGCTCCCCCACTAGGGTGCACACCGGGGAGCTGTTTTTT.

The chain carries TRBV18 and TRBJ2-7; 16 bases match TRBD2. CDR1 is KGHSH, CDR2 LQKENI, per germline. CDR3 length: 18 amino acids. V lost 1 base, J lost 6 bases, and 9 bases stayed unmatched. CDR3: CASSPRPGLAGGRGEQYF. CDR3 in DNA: TGTGCCAGCTCACCACGACCGGGACTAGCGGGGGGGCGCGGCGAGCAGTACTTC.

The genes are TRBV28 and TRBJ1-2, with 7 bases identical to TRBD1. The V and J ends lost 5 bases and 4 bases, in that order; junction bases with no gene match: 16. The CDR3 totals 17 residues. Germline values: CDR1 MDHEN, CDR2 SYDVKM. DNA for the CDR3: TGTGCCAGCAGTAGGAATGGATATGAAGGGGGCACCTATGGCTACACCTTC. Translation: CASSRNGYEGGTYGYTF.

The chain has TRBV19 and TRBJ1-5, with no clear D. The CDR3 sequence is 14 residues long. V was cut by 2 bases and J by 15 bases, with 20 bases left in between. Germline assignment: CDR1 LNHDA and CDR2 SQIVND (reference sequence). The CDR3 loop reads CASSISARTTWWHF. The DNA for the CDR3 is TGTGCCAGTAGTATAAGCGCACGGACTACCTGGTGGCATTTT.

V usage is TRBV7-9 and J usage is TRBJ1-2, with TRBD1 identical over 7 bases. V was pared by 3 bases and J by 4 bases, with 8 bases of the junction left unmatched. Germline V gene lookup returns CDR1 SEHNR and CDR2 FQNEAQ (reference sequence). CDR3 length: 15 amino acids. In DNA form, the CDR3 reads TGTGCCAGCAGCTTTGGGGACAGAGTAACCTATGGCTACACCTTC. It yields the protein CASSFGDRVTYGYTF.

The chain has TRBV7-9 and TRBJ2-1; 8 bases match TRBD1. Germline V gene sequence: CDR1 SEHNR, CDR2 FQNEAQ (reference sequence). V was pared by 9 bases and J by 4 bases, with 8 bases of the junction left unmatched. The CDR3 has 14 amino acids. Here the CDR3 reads CASEYRGSYNEQFF. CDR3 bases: TGTGCCAGTGAATACAGGGGGAGTTACAATGAGCAGTTCTTC.

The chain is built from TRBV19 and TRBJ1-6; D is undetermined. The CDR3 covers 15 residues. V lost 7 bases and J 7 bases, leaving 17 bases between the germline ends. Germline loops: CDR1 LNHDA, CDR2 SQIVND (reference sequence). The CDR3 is CASTTGQGGNSPLHF. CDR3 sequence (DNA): TGTGCCAGTACCACGGGCCAAGGAGGGAATTCACCCCTCCACTTT.

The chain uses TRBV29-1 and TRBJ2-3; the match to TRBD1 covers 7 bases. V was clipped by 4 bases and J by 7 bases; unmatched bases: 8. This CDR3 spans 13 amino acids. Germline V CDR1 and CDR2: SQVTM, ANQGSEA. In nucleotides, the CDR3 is TGCAGCGTTGGCCCGGACAGGTGGAATACGCAGTATTTT. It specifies CSVGPDRWNTQYF.